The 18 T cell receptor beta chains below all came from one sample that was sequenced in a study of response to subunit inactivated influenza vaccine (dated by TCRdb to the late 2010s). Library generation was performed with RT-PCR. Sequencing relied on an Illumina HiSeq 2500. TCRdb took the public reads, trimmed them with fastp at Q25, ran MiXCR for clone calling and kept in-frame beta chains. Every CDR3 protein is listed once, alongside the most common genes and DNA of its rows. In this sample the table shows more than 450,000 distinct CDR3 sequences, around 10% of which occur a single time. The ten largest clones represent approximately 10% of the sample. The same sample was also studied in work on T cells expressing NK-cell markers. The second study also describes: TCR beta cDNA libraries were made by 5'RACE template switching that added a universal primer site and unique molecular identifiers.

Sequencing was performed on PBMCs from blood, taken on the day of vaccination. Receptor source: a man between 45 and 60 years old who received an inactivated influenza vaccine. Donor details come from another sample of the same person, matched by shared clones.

The CDR3 spells CATSYGTGAFNEQFF. DNA of the CDR3: TGTGCCACCAGCTACGGGACAGGGGCGTTCAATGAGCAGTTCTTC. This chain links TRBV15 with TRBJ2-1, with 10 bases that match TRBD1. The CDR3 runs 15 residues. The J segment lost 6 bases and the V segment lost 5 bases, leaving 7 bases of the junction unmatched. CDR1 is LNHNV, CDR2 YYDKDF, per germline (reference sequence).

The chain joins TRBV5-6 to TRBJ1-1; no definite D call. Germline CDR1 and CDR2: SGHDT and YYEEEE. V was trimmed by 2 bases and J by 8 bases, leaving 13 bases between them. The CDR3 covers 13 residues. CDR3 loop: CASSFWWAPEAFF. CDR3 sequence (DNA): TGTGCCAGCAGCTTTTGGTGGGCTCCGGAAGCTTTCTTT.

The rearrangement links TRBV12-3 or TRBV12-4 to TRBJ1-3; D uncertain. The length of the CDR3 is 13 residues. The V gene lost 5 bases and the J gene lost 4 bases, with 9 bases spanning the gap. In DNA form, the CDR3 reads TGTGCCAGCAGTCACCCAGCCGGAAACACCATATATTTT. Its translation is CASSHPAGNTIYF.

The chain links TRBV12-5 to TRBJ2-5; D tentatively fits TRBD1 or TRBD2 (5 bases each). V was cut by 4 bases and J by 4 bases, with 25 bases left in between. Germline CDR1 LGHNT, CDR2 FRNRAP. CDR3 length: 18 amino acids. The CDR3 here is CASGSKTPGPTTGETQYF. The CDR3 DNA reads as TGTGCTAGTGGTTCCAAGACCCCGGGACCGACAACGGGAGAGACCCAGTACTTC.

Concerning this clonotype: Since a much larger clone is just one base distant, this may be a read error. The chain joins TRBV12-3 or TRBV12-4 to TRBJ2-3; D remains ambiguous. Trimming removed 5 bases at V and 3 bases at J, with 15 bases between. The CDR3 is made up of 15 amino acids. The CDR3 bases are TGTGCCAGCAGTCAAACGTCCCCTCAGACAGATACGCAGTATTTT. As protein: CASSQTSPQTDTQYF.

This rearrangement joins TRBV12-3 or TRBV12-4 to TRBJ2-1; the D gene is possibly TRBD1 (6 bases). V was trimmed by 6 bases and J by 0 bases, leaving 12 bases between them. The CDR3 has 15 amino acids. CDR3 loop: CASRRDIRSYNEQFF. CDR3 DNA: TGTGCCAGCAGGAGGGACATCCGCTCCTACAATGAGCAGTTCTTC.

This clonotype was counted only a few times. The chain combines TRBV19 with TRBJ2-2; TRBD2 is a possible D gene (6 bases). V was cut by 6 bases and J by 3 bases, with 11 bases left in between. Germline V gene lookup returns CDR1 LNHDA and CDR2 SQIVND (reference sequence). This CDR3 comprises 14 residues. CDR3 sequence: CASRMTSDTGELFF. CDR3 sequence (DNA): TGTGCCAGTAGAATGACTAGTGACACCGGGGAGCTGTTTTTT.

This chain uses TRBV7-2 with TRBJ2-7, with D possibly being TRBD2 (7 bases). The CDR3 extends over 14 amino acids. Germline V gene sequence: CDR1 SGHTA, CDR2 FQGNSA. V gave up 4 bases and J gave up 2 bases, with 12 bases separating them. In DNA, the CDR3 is TGTGCCAGCAGCTGGGGGCGGGGGACCTACGAGCAGTACTTC. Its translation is CASSWGRGTYEQYF.

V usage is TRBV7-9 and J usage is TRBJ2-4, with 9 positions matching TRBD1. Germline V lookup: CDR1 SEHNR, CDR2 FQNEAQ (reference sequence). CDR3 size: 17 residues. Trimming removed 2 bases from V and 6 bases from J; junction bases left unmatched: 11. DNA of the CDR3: TGTGCCAGCAGCTTAACTACCGGACAGGGGACGTCAAACATTCAGTACTTC. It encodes CASSLTTGQGTSNIQYF.

In nucleotides, the CDR3 is TGTGCCACCAGTGATTCGGACAGGGTGTCCGATACGCAGTATTTT. This codes for CATSDSDRVSDTQYF. The rearrangement uses TRBV24-1 and TRBJ2-3; 8 bases are shared with TRBD1. V lost 2 bases and J lost 6; bases outside the gene matches: 6. Germline CDR1 reads KGHDR; CDR2 reads SFDVKD. The CDR3 is made up of 15 amino acids.

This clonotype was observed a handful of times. Here the CDR3 DNA reads TGTGCCAGCAGCTTGGCATCGGGCTATGGCTACACCTTC. It yields the protein CASSLASGYGYTF. The chain combines TRBV5-8 with TRBJ1-2; no reliable D call. V lost 0 bases and J lost 4, with 7 bases in between. Per germline, CDR1 SGHTS and CDR2 YDEGEE. CDR3 size: 13 residues.

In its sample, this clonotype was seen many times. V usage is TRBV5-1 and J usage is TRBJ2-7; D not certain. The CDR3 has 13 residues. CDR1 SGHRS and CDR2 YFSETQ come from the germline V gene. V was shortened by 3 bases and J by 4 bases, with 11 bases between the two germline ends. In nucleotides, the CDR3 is TGCGCCAGCAGCTCCTTAGGAGAGTACGAGCAGTACTTC. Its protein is CASSSLGEYEQYF.

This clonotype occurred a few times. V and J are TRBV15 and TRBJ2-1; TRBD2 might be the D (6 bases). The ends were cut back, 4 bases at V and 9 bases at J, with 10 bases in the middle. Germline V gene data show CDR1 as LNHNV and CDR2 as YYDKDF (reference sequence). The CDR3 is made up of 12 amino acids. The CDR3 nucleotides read TGTGCCACCAGCATCCAAGCGGGTGAGCAGTTCTTC. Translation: CATSIQAGEQFF.

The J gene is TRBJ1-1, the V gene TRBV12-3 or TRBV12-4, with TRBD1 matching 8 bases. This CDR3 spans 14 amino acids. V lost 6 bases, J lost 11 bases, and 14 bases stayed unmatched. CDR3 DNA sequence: TGTGCCAGCAGCCCCGGTACAGGGGGAATTTTGGCTTTCTTT. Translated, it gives CASSPGTGGILAFF.

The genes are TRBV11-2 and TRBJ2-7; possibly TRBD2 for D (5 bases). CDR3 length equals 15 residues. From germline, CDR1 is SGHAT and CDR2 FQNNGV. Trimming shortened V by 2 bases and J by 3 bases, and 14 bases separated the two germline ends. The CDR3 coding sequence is TGTGCCAGCAGCTTAAGCGGAACACGGTACTACGAGCAGTACTTC. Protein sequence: CASSLSGTRYYEQYF.

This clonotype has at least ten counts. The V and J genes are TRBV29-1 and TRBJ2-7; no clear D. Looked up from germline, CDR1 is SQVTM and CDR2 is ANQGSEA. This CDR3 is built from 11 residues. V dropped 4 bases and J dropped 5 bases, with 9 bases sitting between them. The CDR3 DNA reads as TGCAGCGTTGCAGTCTTCCACGAGCAGTACTTC. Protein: CSVAVFHEQYF.

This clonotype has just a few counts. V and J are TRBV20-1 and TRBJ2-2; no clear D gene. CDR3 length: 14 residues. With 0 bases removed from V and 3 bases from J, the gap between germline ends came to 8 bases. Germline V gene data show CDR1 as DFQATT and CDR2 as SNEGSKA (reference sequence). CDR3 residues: CSAREQIYTGELFF. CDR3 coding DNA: TGCAGTGCTAGAGAACAGATCTACACCGGGGAGCTGTTTTTT.

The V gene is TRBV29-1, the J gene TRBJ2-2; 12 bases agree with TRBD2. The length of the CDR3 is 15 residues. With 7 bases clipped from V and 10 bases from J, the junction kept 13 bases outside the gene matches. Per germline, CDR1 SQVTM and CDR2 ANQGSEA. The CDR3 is CSAGWGGLAGKELFF. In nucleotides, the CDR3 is TGCAGCGCCGGCTGGGGAGGACTAGCGGGGAAGGAGCTGTTTTTT.